This T cell receptor beta chain was captured by sequencing in a study of cytomegalovirus exposure and HLA in healthy donors. The PCR contained 60 Vbeta and 13 Jbeta primers. This table comes from immunoSEQ multiplex PCR, and its TCRdb copy is limited to in-frame clones, with some not included. The data show fewer than 200,000 clones, 80% seen once. Trimming left V 6 bases short and J 5 bases short, with 17 bases between. This CDR3 region has 15 residues. From germline, CDR1 is SGHVS and CDR2 FQNEAQ. This clone is a singleton in its sample. This TCR was recovered from a woman aged 45-60 years in good health and CMV-seropositive. Material: PBMCs. V usage is TRBV7-8 and J usage is TRBJ1-5, with a possible D match to TRBD1 (5 bases). CDR3 amino acids: CASSKDGVGDQPQHF. The CDR3 DNA reads TGTGCCAGCAGTAAAGATGGAGTAGGGGATCAGCCCCAGCATTTT.